This T cell receptor beta chain was documented in a study of identical twins. Whole-study findings and limits: Those out-of-frame alpha sequences shared by twins showed an excess of low generation probability.

The V and J ends lost 5 bases and 5 bases respectively, with 12 bases between them. The CDR3 sequence is 12 residues long. Germline CDR1 DFQATT, CDR2 SNEGSKA (reference sequence). TCRdb itself ran the 5' RACE reads through MiXCR, one entry per CDR3 protein. This table holds approximately 500,000 distinct CDR3 sequences, 13% to 15% found once. Remarks on this clonotype: Antigen unknown.

These same data were also listed under a study on yellow fever vaccine responses in identical twins.

The rearrangement uses TRBV20-1 and TRBJ2-5; a weak D match, TRBD1 (5 bases). This clonotype was sampled from a woman between 18 and 30 years old in good health. Sequencing was performed on CD4+ T cells sorted from blood. CDR3 region: CSALRVGETQYF. CDR3 DNA: TGCAGTGCTCTCAGGGTCGGGGAGACCCAGTACTTC.